This T cell receptor (beta chain) is from a study of blood T cells in healthy people across ages. On this clonotype itself: At one boundary the junction diverges from the germline segment, which might be a read error.

The germline gives CDR1 MNHEY, CDR2 SVGEGT. This CDR3 spans 15 amino acids. A second PCR of about 7 to 12 cycles used a sample-barcoded 5' primer and a J-beta primer mix. MiXCR was run by TCRdb on the 5' RACE reads, yielding one entry per CDR3 protein. The sample consists of roughly 1,000,000 distinct CDR3 sequences, approximately 26% of them appearing once. The donors, healthy Caucasians from Russia, were aged 6 to 90. These records were also assigned to another study, of T cells of mothers and their children.

This TCR derives from a girl under 10 years old in good health. This sequence joins TRBV6-2 or TRBV6-3 and TRBJ1-5, with D perhaps matching TRBD1 (5 bases). Sequencing was carried out using blood. CDR3 DNA: TGTGCCAGCAGATGGGGGGGAGAAGGAAATCAGCCCCAGCGTTTT. Translation gives CASRWGGEGNQPQRF.